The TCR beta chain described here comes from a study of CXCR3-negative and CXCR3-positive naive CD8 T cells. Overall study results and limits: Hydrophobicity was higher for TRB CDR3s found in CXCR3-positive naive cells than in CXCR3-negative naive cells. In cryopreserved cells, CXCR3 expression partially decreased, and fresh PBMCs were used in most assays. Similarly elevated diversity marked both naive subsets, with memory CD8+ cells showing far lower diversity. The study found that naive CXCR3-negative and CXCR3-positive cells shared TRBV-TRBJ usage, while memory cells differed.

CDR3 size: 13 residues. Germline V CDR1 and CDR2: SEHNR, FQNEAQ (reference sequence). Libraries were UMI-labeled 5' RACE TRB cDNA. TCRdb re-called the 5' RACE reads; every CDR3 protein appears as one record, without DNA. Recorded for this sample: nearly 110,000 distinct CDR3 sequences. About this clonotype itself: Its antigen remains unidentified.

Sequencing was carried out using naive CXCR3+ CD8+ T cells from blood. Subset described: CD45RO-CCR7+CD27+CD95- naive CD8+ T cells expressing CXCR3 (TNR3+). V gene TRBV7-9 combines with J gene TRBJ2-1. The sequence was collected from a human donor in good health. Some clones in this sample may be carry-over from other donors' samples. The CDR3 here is CASSLAKLAEQFF.